One TCR beta chain is described in this entry. Its antigen is unknown. These data come from a study of CD8 T cells in Susac syndrome. Study-wide background: When blood was drawn, patients with Susac syndrome were on intravenous immunoglobulin alone, on corticosteroids, or therapy-naive.

Random hexamers were used to reverse transcribe an amount of roughly 0.5 to 1 ug RNA. In TCRdb, the immunoSEQ multiplex PCR reads were re-called with MiXCR into one record per CDR3 protein. The sample yields about 190,000 distinct CDR3 sequences, under 97% seen once. Study-level results: The study conceded that relatively few individuals underwent its TCR sequencing and HLA analysis.

The specimen was CD4+ T cells from PBMCs. The origin of this receptor is a human donor with Susac syndrome.

Here the CDR3 reads CASSIGGWRNTIYF. The CDR3 nucleotides are TGTGCCAGTAGTATCGGCGGGTGGAGAAACACCATATATTTT. This rearrangement joins TRBV19 to TRBJ1-3; no firm D call. Germline assignment: CDR1 LNHDA and CDR2 SQIVND (reference sequence). V gave up 3 bases and J gave up 5 bases, with 11 bases separating them. The length of the CDR3 is 14 residues. Together with reference TRBV19 and TRBJ1-3, the CDR3 gives the full variable domain: DGGITQSPKYLFRKEGQNVTLSCEQNLNHDAMYWYRQDPGQGLRLIYYSQIVNDFQKGDIAEGYSVSREKKESFPLTVTSAQKNPTAFYLCASSIGGWRNTIYFGEGSWLTVV.